This entry describes one T cell receptor beta chain. The antigen is not known. The data were obtained in a study of T cell repertoires in cytomegalovirus infection. Study in general: Use of recently identified HLA-C-restricted and well-studied HLA-B-restricted CMV epitopes was part of the study. Broader study findings: People with CMV and the relevant HLA were identified by cumulative public TCR beta family frequency.

TCRdb ran MiXCR on the reads and lists one entry per CDR3 protein. The profile shows hundreds of thousands of distinct CDR3 sequences, less than 35% of them singletons. CDR1 is LGHNA, CDR2 YNFKEQ, per germline. This CDR3 comprises 15 residues. V was clipped by 4 bases and J by 7 bases; unmatched bases: 6. This specimen consisted of cultured CD8+ T cells from PBMCs, obtained from culture after CMV antigen stimulation. V gene TRBV4-2 combines with J gene TRBJ2-7; the match to TRBD2 covers 14 bases. This sequence was found in a human donor in good health (CMV status not recorded). Some clones in this sample may be carry-over from other donors' samples. The CDR3 reads CASSPGLAGGREQYF. The CDR3 nucleotides are TGTGCCAGCAGCCCCGGACTAGCGGGGGGAAGGGAGCAGTACTTC.